These T cell receptor beta chains were read from a single sample in a study of vaccination effects on CD4 cells after COVID-19. Sequencing was performed with immunoSEQ multiplex PCR; in TCRdb, only in-frame clones are kept and a portion is missing. The data hold roughly 31,000 clones, with around two thirds observed a single time. The antigens of these receptors remain unknown. This specimen was CD4+ T cells from PBMCs cultured without peptide, taken before COVID-19 vaccination. All receptors derive from a human donor who received a COVID-19 vaccine. Both conserved end residues are part of each CDR3. A D gene is named only where the DNA matches it firmly. For some rows the clone size is stated as once, few or many, or as a class when expanded; others skip it.

CDR3nt: TGTGCCAGCAGCCCGGACGAAGTAAGCTATGGCTACACCTTC
CDR3aa: CASSPDEVSYGYTF
abundance: -
d_gene: -
v_gene: TRBV7-9
j_gene: TRBJ1-2

CDR3nt: TGTGCCACCCATGGCCTTAGCGGGGATACGCAGTATTTT
CDR3aa: CATHGLSGDTQYF
abundance: -
d_gene: TRBD2
v_gene: TRBV11-2
j_gene: TRBJ2-3

CDR3nt: TGTGCCAGCAGTCTCGGGGCGGAATTCTCCTACGAGCAGTACTTC
CDR3aa: CASSLGAEFSYEQYF
abundance: -
d_gene: -
v_gene: TRBV6-5
j_gene: TRBJ2-7

CDR3nt: TGTGCCAGCTCCTATAGCAATCAGCCCCAGCATTTT
CDR3aa: CASSYSNQPQHF
abundance: once
d_gene: -
v_gene: TRBV18
j_gene: TRBJ1-5

CDR3nt: TGTGCCAGCAGCTTAGGAGACTGGAGGCGGATATACAATGAGCAGTTCTTC
CDR3aa: CASSLGDWRRIYNEQFF
abundance: -
d_gene: -
v_gene: TRBV7-2
j_gene: TRBJ2-1

CDR3nt: TGTGCCAGCAGTTTTGACGGATACTACGAGCAGTACTTC
CDR3aa: CASSFDGYYEQYF
abundance: -
d_gene: -
v_gene: TRBV6-5
j_gene: TRBJ2-7

CDR3nt: TGTGCCAGCAGCCCAAAATTCCCGTCCCCCCGACTAGCTCATAATCGCACAGATACGCAGTATTTT
CDR3aa: CASSPKFPSPRLAHNRTDTQYF
abundance: -
d_gene: TRBD2
v_gene: TRBV6-2/TRBV6-3
j_gene: TRBJ2-3

CDR3nt: TGCAGTGCTAGTACGCAGCCGAACACTGAAGCTTTCTTT
CDR3aa: CSASTQPNTEAFF
abundance: -
d_gene: -
v_gene: TRBV20-1
j_gene: TRBJ1-1

CDR3nt: TGTGCCACCAGTGATACTAGCGGGGGGGTGGATACGCAGTATTTT
CDR3aa: CATSDTSGGVDTQYF
abundance: once
d_gene: TRBD2
v_gene: TRBV24-1
j_gene: TRBJ2-3

CDR3nt: TGCGCCAGCAGCCAAGGTGATTACTTTCGGCGGGAGGATTCCTACGAGCAGTACTTC
CDR3aa: CASSQGDYFRREDSYEQYF
abundance: few
d_gene: TRBD2
v_gene: TRBV4-1
j_gene: TRBJ2-7

CDR3nt: TGTGCCATCAGTGAAGGGGGCGTCCGGACCCCTGAAGGCTACACCTTC
CDR3aa: CAISEGGVRTPEGYTF
abundance: -
d_gene: TRBD1
v_gene: TRBV10-3
j_gene: TRBJ1-2

CDR3nt: TGCAGCGTTGAAGGTTTTAAAGCAGGGAAGGATCATGGCTACACCTTC
CDR3aa: CSVEGFKAGKDHGYTF
abundance: -
d_gene: -
v_gene: TRBV29-1
j_gene: TRBJ1-2

CDR3nt: TGTGCCAGCAGTGCTCGGGGGCGGGATGGACCCGGGGAGCTGTTTTTT
CDR3aa: CASSARGRDGPGELFF
abundance: -
d_gene: -
v_gene: TRBV25-1
j_gene: TRBJ2-2

CDR3nt: TGTGCCAGCAGCCAAGATAGTTGGAGTGGGGGCGGAGAGACCCAGTACTTC
CDR3aa: CASSQDSWSGGGETQYF
abundance: -
d_gene: -
v_gene: TRBV3-1/TRBV3-2
j_gene: TRBJ2-5

CDR3nt: TGTGCCAGCAGCCCGGGACTAGCGGGGGTGAACTGGAATGAGCAGTTCTTC
CDR3aa: CASSPGLAGVNWNEQFF
abundance: -
d_gene: TRBD2
v_gene: TRBV5-5
j_gene: TRBJ2-1

CDR3nt: TGTGCCAGCTCACCTTCGACAGCATTTAGCGGCGGGGAGCTGTTTTTT
CDR3aa: CASSPSTAFSGGELFF
abundance: -
d_gene: -
v_gene: TRBV18
j_gene: TRBJ2-2

CDR3nt: TGTGCCAGCAGGTTGGGGCGGTTCGAGACCCAGTACTTC
CDR3aa: CASRLGRFETQYF
abundance: -
d_gene: -
v_gene: TRBV12-3/TRBV12-4
j_gene: TRBJ2-5

CDR3nt: TGTGCCAGCAGAGGGACAGTACACTACAATGAGCAGTTCTTC
CDR3aa: CASRGTVHYNEQFF
abundance: -
d_gene: TRBD1
v_gene: TRBV6-5
j_gene: TRBJ2-1

CDR3nt: TGTGCCAGCAGCCAAGGGCCCGGGGAGCTGTTTTTT
CDR3aa: CASSQGPGELFF
abundance: -
d_gene: -
v_gene: TRBV3-1/TRBV3-2
j_gene: TRBJ2-2

CDR3nt: TGTGCCAGCAGGCCCATTGAGAGGGAAGCTTTCTTT
CDR3aa: CASRPIEREAFF
abundance: few
d_gene: -
v_gene: TRBV12-3/TRBV12-4
j_gene: TRBJ1-1

CDR3nt: TGCGCCAGCAGCTTGGGGGGGAGCCTAAGCTCCTACGAGCAGTACTTC
CDR3aa: CASSLGGSLSSYEQYF
abundance: -
d_gene: -
v_gene: TRBV5-1
j_gene: TRBJ2-7

CDR3nt: TGTGCCAGCAGCCCCTTATGGGACAGGGGGACCCAGCATTTT
CDR3aa: CASSPLWDRGTQHF
abundance: -
d_gene: TRBD1
v_gene: TRBV5-5
j_gene: TRBJ1-5

CDR3nt: TGCGCCAGCAGCTTGGGGACAGGGCCGAACACTGAAGCTTTCTTT
CDR3aa: CASSLGTGPNTEAFF
abundance: few
d_gene: TRBD1
v_gene: TRBV5-1
j_gene: TRBJ1-1

CDR3nt: TGTGCCAGCAGCCTATCTCAGGGGGCAGAGACCCAGTACTTC
CDR3aa: CASSLSQGAETQYF
abundance: -
d_gene: TRBD1
v_gene: TRBV11-3
j_gene: TRBJ2-5

CDR3nt: TGTGCCAGCAGAGGACTAGCGGGAGGGGTGGGGGAGCAGTACTTC
CDR3aa: CASRGLAGGVGEQYF
abundance: -
d_gene: TRBD2
v_gene: TRBV2
j_gene: TRBJ2-7

CDR3nt: TGTGCCAGCAGCCTGGGGACAGGGGAATTGAGCTATGGCTACACCTTC
CDR3aa: CASSLGTGELSYGYTF
abundance: -
d_gene: TRBD1
v_gene: TRBV3-1/TRBV3-2
j_gene: TRBJ1-2

CDR3nt: TGTGCCAGCAGTGCACAGGGTCGAGCAGATACGCAGTATTTT
CDR3aa: CASSAQGRADTQYF
abundance: -
d_gene: -
v_gene: TRBV2
j_gene: TRBJ2-3

CDR3nt: TGTGCCAGTACTCACTGGGAGGGGTCGGATACGCAGTATTTT
CDR3aa: CASTHWEGSDTQYF
abundance: -
d_gene: TRBD2
v_gene: TRBV19
j_gene: TRBJ2-3

CDR3nt: TGTGCCAGCAGCCAAGCATACAGGGTGGGTGCTGAAGCTTTCTTT
CDR3aa: CASSQAYRVGAEAFF
abundance: -
d_gene: -
v_gene: TRBV3-1/TRBV3-2
j_gene: TRBJ1-1

CDR3nt: TGCGCCAGCGGTTTCGGGGGGCAAGAGACCCAGTACTTC
CDR3aa: CASGFGGQETQYF
abundance: -
d_gene: TRBD2
v_gene: TRBV10-1
j_gene: TRBJ2-5

CDR3nt: TGTGCCACCAGCAGAGATAAGGGTCTAAATCAGCCCCAGCATTTT
CDR3aa: CATSRDKGLNQPQHF
abundance: few
d_gene: -
v_gene: TRBV15
j_gene: TRBJ1-5

CDR3nt: TGCAGCGTTGAAGAAGTAGCGGGGGGGCCTCCGCAGTTCTTC
CDR3aa: CSVEEVAGGPPQFF
abundance: few
d_gene: TRBD2
v_gene: TRBV29-1
j_gene: TRBJ2-1

CDR3nt: TGTGCCCTCTTAAAGACAGGCAGAATAATAGGCTACACCTTC
CDR3aa: CALLKTGRIIGYTF
abundance: -
d_gene: -
v_gene: TRBV7-2
j_gene: TRBJ1-2

CDR3nt: TGTGCCATCAGTGAACGTCAGGGGACTGGAAACACCATATATTTT
CDR3aa: CAISERQGTGNTIYF
abundance: -
d_gene: -
v_gene: TRBV10-3
j_gene: TRBJ1-3

CDR3nt: TGTGCCAGCCGTGGACAGGGGATCGGCGAGCAGTACTTC
CDR3aa: CASRGQGIGEQYF
abundance: -
d_gene: TRBD1
v_gene: TRBV5-6
j_gene: TRBJ2-7

CDR3nt: TGCGCCAGCAGCTCTTCTCAGCTCGACAATGAGCAGTTCTTC
CDR3aa: CASSSSQLDNEQFF
abundance: -
d_gene: -
v_gene: TRBV5-1
j_gene: TRBJ2-1

CDR3nt: TGTGCCAGCAGCCAAGATCTTCTGACAGGGGGCCAAGAGACCCAGTACTTC
CDR3aa: CASSQDLLTGGQETQYF
abundance: medium-sized
d_gene: TRBD1
v_gene: TRBV3-1/TRBV3-2
j_gene: TRBJ2-5

CDR3nt: TGTGCCAGTAGTATTTCATGGACGACAAGCACAGATACGCAGTATTTT
CDR3aa: CASSISWTTSTDTQYF
abundance: -
d_gene: -
v_gene: TRBV19
j_gene: TRBJ2-3

CDR3nt: TGTGCCAGCAGCCAAGAGAAGCTGGCAGATACGCAGTATTTT
CDR3aa: CASSQEKLADTQYF
abundance: once
d_gene: -
v_gene: TRBV4-2
j_gene: TRBJ2-3

CDR3nt: TGTGCCAGCAGCTTGGTGGGACAGGCGACAATTAGCTCTGGAAACACCATATATTTT
CDR3aa: CASSLVGQATISSGNTIYF
abundance: -
d_gene: TRBD1
v_gene: TRBV5-8
j_gene: TRBJ1-3

CDR3nt: TGTGCCAGCAGTCGGACAGGCGGGGAGCTGTTTTTT
CDR3aa: CASSRTGGELFF
abundance: -
d_gene: TRBD1
v_gene: TRBV11-2
j_gene: TRBJ2-2

CDR3nt: TGTGCCAGCATAGTAAGGACAGGACGAGAAGGTACGCAGTATTTT
CDR3aa: CASIVRTGREGTQYF
abundance: -
d_gene: TRBD1
v_gene: TRBV6-5
j_gene: TRBJ2-3

CDR3nt: TGTGCCAGCAGTTACTCCCCGGGGGGCGTTGGGACTGAAGCTTTCTTT
CDR3aa: CASSYSPGGVGTEAFF
abundance: -
d_gene: -
v_gene: TRBV6-5
j_gene: TRBJ1-1

CDR3nt: TGTGCCAGCAGTGTAGGCTCCACAGGGGTCGGCAATCAGCCCCAGCATTTT
CDR3aa: CASSVGSTGVGNQPQHF
abundance: -
d_gene: TRBD1
v_gene: TRBV2
j_gene: TRBJ1-5

CDR3nt: TGTGCCAGCAGCTTACGAGCCGTCCCGGGAGGGCCGGTTGCGTACGAGCAGTACTTC
CDR3aa: CASSLRAVPGGPVAYEQYF
abundance: -
d_gene: TRBD2
v_gene: TRBV7-2
j_gene: TRBJ2-7

CDR3nt: TGTGCCAGCAGCACTAGGGTGGGCGGAACTGAAGCTTTCTTT
CDR3aa: CASSTRVGGTEAFF
abundance: -
d_gene: -
v_gene: TRBV7-9
j_gene: TRBJ1-1

CDR3nt: TGTGCCAGTAGTACCGGGACTAGCGAAACCAATGAGCAGTTCTTC
CDR3aa: CASSTGTSETNEQFF
abundance: -
d_gene: TRBD2
v_gene: TRBV19
j_gene: TRBJ2-1

CDR3nt: TGTGCCAGCAGTGACGGGAGCACAGATACGCAGTATTTT
CDR3aa: CASSDGSTDTQYF
abundance: -
d_gene: -
v_gene: TRBV6-4
j_gene: TRBJ2-3

CDR3nt: TGTGCCAGCTCACCGAGCGGCGCCGGGGAGCTGTTTTTT
CDR3aa: CASSPSGAGELFF
abundance: -
d_gene: -
v_gene: TRBV18
j_gene: TRBJ2-2

CDR3nt: TGTGCCATCAGTGAGGGACTAGCTTTCACCGGGGAGCTGTTTTTT
CDR3aa: CAISEGLAFTGELFF
abundance: few
d_gene: TRBD2
v_gene: TRBV10-3
j_gene: TRBJ2-2